The 11 T cell receptor beta chains below were found in one sample sequenced in a study of T cells after yellow fever vaccination (dated by TCRdb to the late 2010s). Library preparation used 5' RACE. These reads were obtained on an Illumina NovaSeq 6000. TCRdb passed the public sequencing reads through fastp at Q25 and MiXCR, retaining productive beta sequences. Identical CDR3 protein sequences are pooled into one entry, listed with their most common genes and DNA. Present in this sample are some 320,000 distinct CDR3 sequences, about 10% of which were seen just once. The top ten clones comprise approximately 3% of the sample. The label giving this sample's treatment or condition can be read as: live attenuated yellow fever vaccine strain. The sequences come from CD4+ T cells sorted from PBMCs, collected 45 days after the yellow fever booster vaccination. The receptors shown here come from a man younger than 35 who received the YFV17D yellow fever vaccine.

This clonotype has at least ten counts. The chain combines TRBV10-3 with TRBJ2-7; D is possibly TRBD1 or TRBD2 (6 bases each). This CDR3 spans 14 amino acids. Germline-derived CDR1 and CDR2 are ENHRY and SYGVKD. Trimming removed 4 bases from V and 4 bases from J, with 14 bases in between. The DNA of the CDR3 is TGTGCCATCAGTGGGGGGCCCCGGGGGTACGAGCAGTACGTC. This gives the protein CAISGGPRGYEQYV.

The chain couples TRBV14 to TRBJ2-2, with D perhaps being TRBD1 or TRBD2 (6 bases each). V lost 4 bases to trimming and J lost 1 base, with 13 bases between them. The germline V gene has CDR1 SGHDN and CDR2 FVKESK. This CDR3 spans 16 amino acids. The CDR3 loop is CASSRIQGGNTGELFF. CDR3 nucleotides: TGTGCCAGCAGCCGAATACAGGGAGGGAACACCGGGGAGCTGTTTTTT.

The V and J genes are TRBV7-7 and TRBJ2-7; TRBD1 matches 7 bases. Germline CDR1 is SSHAT and CDR2 is FNYEAQ (reference sequence). This CDR3 spans 15 amino acids. After removal of 5 bases from V and 0 bases from J, the junction contained 7 bases not matched to a gene. Written as DNA, the CDR3 is TGTGCCAGCAGCCCGACAGGGAGCCTCTCCTACGAGCAGTACTTC. It codes for CASSPTGSLSYEQYF.

The V call is TRBV29-1, the J call TRBJ1-1; no firm D call. CDR3 length: 11 amino acids. Trimming removed 3 bases at V and 4 bases at J, with 6 bases between. The germline V gene encodes CDR1 SQVTM and CDR2 ANQGSEA. This chain's CDR3 is CSVDIRTEAFF. CDR3 in DNA: TGCAGCGTTGATATTCGCACTGAAGCTTTCTTT. The full variable domain, completed using reference TRBV29-1 and TRBJ1-1, is SAVISQKPSRDICQRGTSLTIQCQVDSQVTMMFWYRQQPGQSLTLIATANQGSEATYESGFVIDKFPISRPNLTFSTLTVSNMSPEDSSIYLCSVDIRTEAFFGQGTRLTVV.

This clonotype has just a few counts. J is TRBJ1-5 and V is TRBV4-1, with no clear D. CDR3 length: 17 residues. Germline V gives CDR1 MGHRA, CDR2 YSYEKL. Trimming left V 1 base short and J 0 bases short, with 13 bases between. CDR3 sequence: CASSQAKIVASNQPQHF. The CDR3 region has the DNA TGCGCCAGCAGCCAAGCTAAGATAGTGGCTAGCAATCAGCCCCAGCATTTT.

V gene TRBV11-2 combines with J gene TRBJ1-2; D perhaps matches TRBD1 (6 bases). Germline values: CDR1 SGHAT, CDR2 FQNNGV. The CDR3 has 17 amino acids. V was trimmed by 1 base and J by 4 bases, leaving 19 bases between them. CDR3 loop: CASSLGGSGQKGYGYTF. CDR3 DNA sequence: TGTGCCAGCAGCTTAGGAGGTTCGGGACAAAAAGGCTATGGCTACACCTTC.

The table lists this clonotype with a few counts. The rearrangement links TRBV30 to TRBJ1-1; D not certain. CDR1 GTSNPN and CDR2 SVGIG come from the germline V gene (reference sequence). The CDR3 runs 11 residues. V lost 7 bases, J lost 0 bases, and 6 bases lay in between. For the CDR3, the DNA is TGTGCCTTCCTAGTGAACACTGAAGCTTTCTTT. This codes for CAFLVNTEAFF.

This clonotype was detected a few times. V usage is TRBV9 and J usage is TRBJ2-1; TRBD2 agrees at 7 bases. This CDR3 comprises 15 residues. Trimming took 4 bases from V and 7 from J; bases not matched to a gene: 11. The germline gives CDR1 SGDLS, CDR2 YYNGEE. CDR3 in amino acids: CASSPRRASGNEQFF. The DNA for the CDR3 is TGTGCCAGCAGCCCCCGTCGGGCTAGCGGAAATGAGCAGTTCTTC.

There are a few counts of this clonotype. This chain joins TRBV7-2 and TRBJ2-1; possibly TRBD2 for D (6 bases). There are 13 residues in the CDR3. The V gene's germline CDR1 is SGHTA and CDR2 FQGNSA. V lost 10 bases, J lost 9 bases, and 19 bases lay in between. The CDR3 is CATSRDWGGEQFF. CDR3 DNA sequence: TGTGCCACGTCCCGGGACTGGGGTGGTGAGCAGTTCTTC.

The chain employs TRBV4-3 and TRBJ2-1, with D maybe TRBD1 (5 bases). The CDR3 has 14 amino acids. Germline loops: CDR1 LGHNA, CDR2 YSLEER. Between the trimmed V and J ends, which lost 3 bases and 8 bases, there was a span of 14 bases. The CDR3 sequence: CASSQSRASDEQFF. CDR3 nucleotides: TGCGCCAGCAGCCAGTCCAGGGCTTCGGATGAGCAGTTCTTC.

V and J are TRBV2 and TRBJ2-3; D is undetermined. V shed 2 bases and J shed 1 base, with 7 bases lying between them. The CDR3 contains 14 residues. Germline lookup yields CDR1 SNHLY and CDR2 FYNNEI. The CDR3 bases are TGTGCCAGCAGTGAACTGTACGGCACAGATACGCAGTATTTT. Protein: CASSELYGTDTQYF.